This TCR beta chain emerged from a study of T cells in Graves' hyperthyroidism and ophthalmopathy. Patients with uncontrolled infections, other autoimmune diseases, pregnancy or lactation were excluded. Study-level results: A model using 13 V-J features told ophthalmopathy apart from stable hyperthyroidism. Ophthalmopathy, which appeared later, was predicted by the model a median approximately 6.7 months before onset. Blood samples included most of the expanded thyroid clonotypes exceeding 0.001.

It was RNA transcripts that yielded the amplified TCR beta CDR3 regions. The TCR CDR3 was amplified in a first-round RT-PCR using the HTBI primer set. TCRdb re-called the multiplex PCR reads through MiXCR, storing one row per CDR3 protein. The sample includes about 570,000 distinct CDR3 sequences, 46% of them seen just once. V dropped 4 bases and J dropped 3 bases, with 9 bases sitting between them. This CDR3 has 13 residues. CDR1 SNHLY and CDR2 FYNNEI come from the germline V gene. A remark on this clonotype: Its specificity is not known. A much larger clone differs from this one at a single base, so this may be a read error.

The chain couples TRBV2 to TRBJ1-1; D call uncertain. The sample comprised peripheral blood or thyroid tissue (not recorded which). This TCR was recovered from an adult woman with Graves' disease, either hyperthyroidism or ophthalmopathy (not recorded which). CDR3 region: CASSAGVDTEAFF. DNA of the CDR3: TGTGCCAGCAGTGCTGGAGTGGACACTGAAGCTTTCTTT. Full variable domain (remainder filled in from reference TRBV2 and TRBJ1-1): EPEVTQTPSHQVTQMGQEVILRCVPISNHLYFYWYRQILGQKVEFLVSFYNNEISEKSEIFDDQFSVERPDGSNFTLKIRSTKLEDSAMYFCASSAGVDTEAFFGQGTRLTVV.